The present T cell receptor (beta chain) was sequenced within a study of OX40 agonist ivuxolimab in advanced cancers. At the level of the study: Each patient was given ivuxolimab into a vein every 2 weeks, at 0.01 to 10 mg/kg. Earlier anti-PD-1, anti-PD-L1 or anti-CTLA-4 therapy was permitted; about 39% had received some.

Only one count was recorded for this clone. As yet, its antigen is unknown. Study-level points and caveats: CD8+ T cells were the subset that, on average, had more expanded clones than CD4+.

Germline CDR1 and CDR2: SGHTA and FQGNSA. Trimming cost V 9 bases and J 2 bases; bases outside gene matches: 3. The CDR3 totals 13 residues. Profiling relied on immunoSEQ multiplex PCR, and the TCRdb table lists in-frame clones only, not all of them. The sample shows tens of thousands of clones, 80% to 90% of them seen only once. Sample: CD4+ or CD8+ T cells sorted from blood, taken in a trial of the OX40 agonist ivuxolimab. The TCR sequence derives from an adult with an advanced solid tumor such as melanoma, head and neck, liver or kidney cancer. The V call is TRBV7-2, the J call TRBJ1-5; 8 nucleotides agree with TRBD1. The CDR3 DNA reads as TGTGCCAGTGGACAGGGAGGCAATCAGCCCCAGCATTTT. Translating gives CASGQGGNQPQHF.